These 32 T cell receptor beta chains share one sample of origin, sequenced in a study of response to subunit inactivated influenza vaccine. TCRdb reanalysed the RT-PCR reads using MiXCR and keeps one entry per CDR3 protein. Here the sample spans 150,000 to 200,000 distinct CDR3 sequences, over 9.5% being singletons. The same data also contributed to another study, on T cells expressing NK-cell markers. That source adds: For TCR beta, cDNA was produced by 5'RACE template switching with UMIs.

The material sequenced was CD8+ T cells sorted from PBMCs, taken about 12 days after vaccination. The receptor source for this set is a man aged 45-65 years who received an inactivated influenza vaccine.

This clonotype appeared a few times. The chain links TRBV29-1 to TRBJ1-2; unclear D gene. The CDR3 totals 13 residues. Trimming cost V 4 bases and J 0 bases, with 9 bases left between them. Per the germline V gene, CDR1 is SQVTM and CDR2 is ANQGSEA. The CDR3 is CSVGGVSNYGYTF. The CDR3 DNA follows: TGCAGCGTTGGTGGGGTATCTAACTATGGCTACACCTTC.

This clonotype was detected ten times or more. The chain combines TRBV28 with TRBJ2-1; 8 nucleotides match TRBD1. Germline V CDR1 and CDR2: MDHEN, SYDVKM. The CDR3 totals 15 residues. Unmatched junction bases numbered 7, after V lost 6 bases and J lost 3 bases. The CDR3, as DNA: TGTGCCAGCAGGTCCGGACAGGGATTCTACAATGAGCAGTTCTTC. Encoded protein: CASRSGQGFYNEQFF.

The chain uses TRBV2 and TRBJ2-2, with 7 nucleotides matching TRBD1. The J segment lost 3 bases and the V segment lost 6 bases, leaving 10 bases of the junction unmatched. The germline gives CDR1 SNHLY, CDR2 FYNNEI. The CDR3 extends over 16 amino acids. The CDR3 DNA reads TGTGCCAGCAGCGCCGGGACAGAGAGTTACACCGGGGAGCTGTTTTTT. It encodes CASSAGTESYTGELFF.

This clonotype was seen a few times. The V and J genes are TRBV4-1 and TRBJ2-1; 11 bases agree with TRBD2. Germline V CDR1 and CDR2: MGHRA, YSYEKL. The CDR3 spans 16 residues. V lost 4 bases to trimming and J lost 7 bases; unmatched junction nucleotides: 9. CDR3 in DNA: TGCGCCAGCAGCCCCGAGGGTAGCGGGAGGGCGAATGAGCAGTTCTTC. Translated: CASSPEGSGRANEQFF.

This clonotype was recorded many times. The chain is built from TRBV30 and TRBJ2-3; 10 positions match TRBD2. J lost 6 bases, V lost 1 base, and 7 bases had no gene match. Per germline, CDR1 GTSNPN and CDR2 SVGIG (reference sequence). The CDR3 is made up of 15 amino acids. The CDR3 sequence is CAWSGPSGGWDTQYF. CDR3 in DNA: TGTGCCTGGAGTGGCCCTAGCGGGGGTTGGGATACGCAGTATTTT. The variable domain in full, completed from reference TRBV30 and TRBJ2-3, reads SQTIHQWPATLVQPVGSPLSLECTVEGTSNPNLYWYRQAAGRGLQLLFYSVGIGQISSEVPQNLSASRPQDRQFILSSKKLLLSDSGFYLCAWSGPSGGWDTQYFGPGTRLTVL.

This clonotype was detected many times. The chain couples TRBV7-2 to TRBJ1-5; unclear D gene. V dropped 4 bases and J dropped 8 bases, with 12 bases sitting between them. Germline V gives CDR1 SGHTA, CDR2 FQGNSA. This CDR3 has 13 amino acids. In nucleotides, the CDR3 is TGTGCCAGCAGCTACGACGGATATGAGCCCCAGCATTTT. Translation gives CASSYDGYEPQHF.

The CDR3 sequence: CASSNPFGLAGVSTDTQYF. CDR3 nucleotides: TGTGCCAGCAGCAATCCCTTTGGACTAGCGGGAGTCAGTACAGATACGCAGTATTTT. The rearrangement links TRBV4-2 to TRBJ2-3; TRBD2 aligns across 13 bases. This CDR3 contains 19 residues. CDR1 and CDR2 (germline): LGHNA, YNFKEQ. Unmatched junction bases numbered 14, after V lost 5 bases and J lost 3 bases.

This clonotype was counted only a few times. CDR3 nucleotides: TGTGCCAGCAGCTTAAACGAGGGAACCCTGAACACTGAAGCTTTCTTT. Translating it yields CASSLNEGTLNTEAFF. This chain links TRBV11-2 with TRBJ1-1; no definite D call. From germline, CDR1 is SGHAT and CDR2 FQNNGV. The V end lost 2 bases, the J end lost 0 bases, and 13 bases lay between the germline ends. The CDR3 has 16 amino acids.

The CDR3 region has the DNA TGCGCCAGCAGCCAACAAACCGGGACAGGGATTGTCAATGAGCAGTTCTTC. Translating it yields CASSQQTGTGIVNEQFF. This chain connects TRBV4-1 to TRBJ2-1; 9 nucleotides match TRBD1. Germline V gives CDR1 MGHRA, CDR2 YSYEKL. The CDR3 totals 17 residues. Unmatched junction bases numbered 11, after V lost 2 bases and J lost 6 bases.

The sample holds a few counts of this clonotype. The CDR3 DNA reads as TGTGCCACTCCTCACCGGTCGGCTCGAACCTACGAGCAGTACTTC. The encoded protein is CATPHRSARTYEQYF. The chain joins TRBV24-1 to TRBJ2-7; D gene uncertain. The germline gives CDR1 KGHDR, CDR2 SFDVKD. Trimming removed 10 bases from V and 2 bases from J, with 20 bases in between. CDR3 length: 15 amino acids.

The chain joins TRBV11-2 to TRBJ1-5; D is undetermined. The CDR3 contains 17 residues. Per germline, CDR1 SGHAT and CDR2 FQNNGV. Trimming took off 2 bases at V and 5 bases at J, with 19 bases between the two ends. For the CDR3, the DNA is TGTGCCAGCAGCTTAAATCCAGGTCCCCTTCCTGATCAGCCCCAGCATTTT. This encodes CASSLNPGPLPDQPQHF.

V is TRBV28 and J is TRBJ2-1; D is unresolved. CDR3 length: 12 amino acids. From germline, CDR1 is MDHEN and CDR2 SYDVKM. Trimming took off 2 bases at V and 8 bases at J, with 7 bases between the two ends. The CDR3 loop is CASSLKVDEQFF. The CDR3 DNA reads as TGTGCCAGCAGTTTAAAGGTCGATGAGCAGTTCTTC.

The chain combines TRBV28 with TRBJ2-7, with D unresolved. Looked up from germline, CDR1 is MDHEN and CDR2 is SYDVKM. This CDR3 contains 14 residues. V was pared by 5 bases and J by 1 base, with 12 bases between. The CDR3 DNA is TGTGCCAGCAGTGGCCTCGACATTTCCTACGAGCAGTACTTC. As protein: CASSGLDISYEQYF.

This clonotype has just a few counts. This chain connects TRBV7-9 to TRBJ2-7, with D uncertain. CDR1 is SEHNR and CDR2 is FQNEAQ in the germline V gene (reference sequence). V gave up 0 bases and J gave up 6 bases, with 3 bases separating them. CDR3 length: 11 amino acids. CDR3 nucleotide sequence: TGTGCCAGCAGCTTAGCCCGCGAGCAGTACTTC. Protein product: CASSLAREQYF.

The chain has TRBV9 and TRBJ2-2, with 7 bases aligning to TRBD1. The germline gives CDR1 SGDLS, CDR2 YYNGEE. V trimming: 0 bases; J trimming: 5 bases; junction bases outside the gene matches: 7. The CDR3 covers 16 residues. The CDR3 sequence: CASSVVQGVETGELFF. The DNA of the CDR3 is TGTGCCAGCAGCGTAGTTCAGGGGGTGGAGACCGGGGAGCTGTTTTTT.

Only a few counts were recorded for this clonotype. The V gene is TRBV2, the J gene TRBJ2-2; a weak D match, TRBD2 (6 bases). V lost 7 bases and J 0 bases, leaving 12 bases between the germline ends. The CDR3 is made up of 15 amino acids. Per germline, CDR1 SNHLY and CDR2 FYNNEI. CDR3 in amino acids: CASTVWEANTGELFF. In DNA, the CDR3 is TGTGCCAGCACGGTATGGGAGGCGAACACCGGGGAGCTGTTTTTT.

In DNA form, the CDR3 reads TGTGCCAGCAGCTCGGGAACAGGGTCTGGAAACACCATATATTTT. It encodes CASSSGTGSGNTIYF. The genes are TRBV12-3 or TRBV12-4 and TRBJ1-3, with D maybe TRBD1 (6 bases). V lost 6 bases and J lost 1, with 13 bases in between. This CDR3 is 15 amino acids long.

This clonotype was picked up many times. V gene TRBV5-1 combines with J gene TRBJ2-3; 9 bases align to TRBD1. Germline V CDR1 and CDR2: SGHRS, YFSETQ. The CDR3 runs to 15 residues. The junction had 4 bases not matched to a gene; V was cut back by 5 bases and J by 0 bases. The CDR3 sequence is CASSGTGYSTDTQYF. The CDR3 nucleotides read TGCGCCAGCAGTGGGACAGGGTATAGCACAGATACGCAGTATTTT.

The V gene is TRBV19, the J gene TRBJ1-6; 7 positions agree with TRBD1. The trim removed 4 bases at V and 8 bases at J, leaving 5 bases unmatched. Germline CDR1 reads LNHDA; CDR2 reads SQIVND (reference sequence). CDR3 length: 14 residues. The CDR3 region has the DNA TGTGCCAGTAGTAACGGACAGGCGGATTCACCCCTCCACTTT. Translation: CASSNGQADSPLHF.

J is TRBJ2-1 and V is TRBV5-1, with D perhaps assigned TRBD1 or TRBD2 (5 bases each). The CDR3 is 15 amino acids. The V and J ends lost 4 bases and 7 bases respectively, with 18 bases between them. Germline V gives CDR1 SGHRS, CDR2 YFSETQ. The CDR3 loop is CASSPDWGSGNEQFF. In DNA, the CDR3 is TGCGCCAGCAGCCCTGACTGGGGGTCGGGGAATGAGCAGTTCTTC.

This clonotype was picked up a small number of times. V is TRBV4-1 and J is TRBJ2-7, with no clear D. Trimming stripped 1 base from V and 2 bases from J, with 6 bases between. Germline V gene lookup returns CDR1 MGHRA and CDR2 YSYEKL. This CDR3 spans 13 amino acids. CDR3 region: CASSQASAYEQYF. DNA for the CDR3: TGCGCCAGCAGCCAAGCCTCGGCCTACGAGCAGTACTTC.

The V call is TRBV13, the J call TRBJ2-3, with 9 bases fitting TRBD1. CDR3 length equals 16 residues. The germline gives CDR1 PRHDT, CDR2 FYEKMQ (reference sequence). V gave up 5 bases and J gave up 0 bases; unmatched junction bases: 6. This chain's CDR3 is CASSPRTGVSTDTQYF. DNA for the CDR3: TGTGCCAGCAGCCCCCGGACAGGGGTGAGCACAGATACGCAGTATTTT.

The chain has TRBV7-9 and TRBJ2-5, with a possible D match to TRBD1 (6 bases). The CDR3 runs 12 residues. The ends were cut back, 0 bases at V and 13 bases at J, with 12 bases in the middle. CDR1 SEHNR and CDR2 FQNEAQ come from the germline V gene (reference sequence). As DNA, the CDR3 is TGTGCCAGCAGCTTAGCGTCAGGGGAAATGTACTTC. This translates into CASSLASGEMYF. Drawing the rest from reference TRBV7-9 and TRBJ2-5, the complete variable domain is DTGVSQNPRHKITKRGQNVTFRCDPISEHNRLYWYRQTLGQGPEFLTYFQNEAQLEKSRLLSDRFSAERPKGSFSTLEIQRTEQGDSAMYLCASSLASGEMYFGPGTRLLVL.

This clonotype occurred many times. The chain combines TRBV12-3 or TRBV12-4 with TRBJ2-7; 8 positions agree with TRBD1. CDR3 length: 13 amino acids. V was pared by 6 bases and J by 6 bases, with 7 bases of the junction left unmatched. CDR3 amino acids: CASSLTGGGEQYF. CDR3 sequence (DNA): TGTGCCAGCAGCCTTACAGGGGGTGGCGAGCAGTACTTC.

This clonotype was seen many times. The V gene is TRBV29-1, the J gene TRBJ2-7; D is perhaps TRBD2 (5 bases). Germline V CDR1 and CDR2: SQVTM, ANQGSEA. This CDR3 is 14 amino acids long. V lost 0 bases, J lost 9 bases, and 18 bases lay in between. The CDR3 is CSVEDQWGHRGQYF. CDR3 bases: TGCAGCGTTGAAGATCAGTGGGGTCATCGGGGGCAGTACTTC.

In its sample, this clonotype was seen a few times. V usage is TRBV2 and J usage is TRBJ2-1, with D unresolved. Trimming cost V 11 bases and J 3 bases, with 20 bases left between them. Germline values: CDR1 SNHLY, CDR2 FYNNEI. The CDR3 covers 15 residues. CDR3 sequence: CAARPDSNHYNEQFF. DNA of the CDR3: TGTGCCGCAAGACCCGACTCGAACCACTACAATGAGCAGTTCTTC. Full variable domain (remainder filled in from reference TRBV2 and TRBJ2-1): EPEVTQTPSHQVTQMGQEVILRCVPISNHLYFYWYRQILGQKVEFLVSFYNNEISEKSEIFDDQFSVERPDGSNFTLKIRSTKLEDSAMYFCAARPDSNHYNEQFFGPGTRLTVL.

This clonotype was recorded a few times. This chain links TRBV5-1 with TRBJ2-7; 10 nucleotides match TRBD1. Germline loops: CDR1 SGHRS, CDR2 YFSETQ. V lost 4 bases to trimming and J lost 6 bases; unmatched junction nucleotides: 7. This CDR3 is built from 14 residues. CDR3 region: CASSPGTGVGEQYF. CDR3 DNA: TGCGCCAGCAGCCCGGGGACAGGGGTGGGCGAGCAGTACTTC.

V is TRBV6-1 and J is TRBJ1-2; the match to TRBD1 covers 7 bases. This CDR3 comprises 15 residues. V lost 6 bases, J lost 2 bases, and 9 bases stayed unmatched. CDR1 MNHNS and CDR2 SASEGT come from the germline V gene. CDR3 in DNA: TGTGCCAGCAGCTGGAGACAGGGAGGGAACTATGGCTACACCTTC. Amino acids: CASSWRQGGNYGYTF.

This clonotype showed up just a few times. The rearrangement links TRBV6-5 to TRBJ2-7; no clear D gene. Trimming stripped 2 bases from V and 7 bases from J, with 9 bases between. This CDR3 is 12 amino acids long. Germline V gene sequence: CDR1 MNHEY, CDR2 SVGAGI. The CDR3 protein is CASSYGGREQYF. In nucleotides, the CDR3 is TGTGCCAGCAGTTACGGTGGTCGGGAGCAGTACTTC.

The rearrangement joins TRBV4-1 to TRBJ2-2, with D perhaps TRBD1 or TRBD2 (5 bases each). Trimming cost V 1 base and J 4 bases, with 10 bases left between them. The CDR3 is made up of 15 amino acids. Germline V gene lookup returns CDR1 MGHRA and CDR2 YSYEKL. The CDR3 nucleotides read TGCGCCAGCAGCCAAGTCGGGGACGTCACCGGGGAGCTGTTTTTT. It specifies CASSQVGDVTGELFF.

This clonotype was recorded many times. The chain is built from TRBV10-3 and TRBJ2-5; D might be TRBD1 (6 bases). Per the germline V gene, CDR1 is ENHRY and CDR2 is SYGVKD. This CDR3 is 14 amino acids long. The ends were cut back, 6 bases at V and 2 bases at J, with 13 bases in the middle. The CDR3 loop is CAIRTDRLQETQYF. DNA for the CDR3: TGTGCCATCAGGACCGACAGGTTGCAAGAGACCCAGTACTTC.

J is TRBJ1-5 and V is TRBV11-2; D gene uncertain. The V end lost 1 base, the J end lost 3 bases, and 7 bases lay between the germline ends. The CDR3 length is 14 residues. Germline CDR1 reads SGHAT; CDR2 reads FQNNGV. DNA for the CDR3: TGTGCCAGCAGCTTAGGGGGAAACAATCAGCCCCAGCATTTT. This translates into CASSLGGNNQPQHF.